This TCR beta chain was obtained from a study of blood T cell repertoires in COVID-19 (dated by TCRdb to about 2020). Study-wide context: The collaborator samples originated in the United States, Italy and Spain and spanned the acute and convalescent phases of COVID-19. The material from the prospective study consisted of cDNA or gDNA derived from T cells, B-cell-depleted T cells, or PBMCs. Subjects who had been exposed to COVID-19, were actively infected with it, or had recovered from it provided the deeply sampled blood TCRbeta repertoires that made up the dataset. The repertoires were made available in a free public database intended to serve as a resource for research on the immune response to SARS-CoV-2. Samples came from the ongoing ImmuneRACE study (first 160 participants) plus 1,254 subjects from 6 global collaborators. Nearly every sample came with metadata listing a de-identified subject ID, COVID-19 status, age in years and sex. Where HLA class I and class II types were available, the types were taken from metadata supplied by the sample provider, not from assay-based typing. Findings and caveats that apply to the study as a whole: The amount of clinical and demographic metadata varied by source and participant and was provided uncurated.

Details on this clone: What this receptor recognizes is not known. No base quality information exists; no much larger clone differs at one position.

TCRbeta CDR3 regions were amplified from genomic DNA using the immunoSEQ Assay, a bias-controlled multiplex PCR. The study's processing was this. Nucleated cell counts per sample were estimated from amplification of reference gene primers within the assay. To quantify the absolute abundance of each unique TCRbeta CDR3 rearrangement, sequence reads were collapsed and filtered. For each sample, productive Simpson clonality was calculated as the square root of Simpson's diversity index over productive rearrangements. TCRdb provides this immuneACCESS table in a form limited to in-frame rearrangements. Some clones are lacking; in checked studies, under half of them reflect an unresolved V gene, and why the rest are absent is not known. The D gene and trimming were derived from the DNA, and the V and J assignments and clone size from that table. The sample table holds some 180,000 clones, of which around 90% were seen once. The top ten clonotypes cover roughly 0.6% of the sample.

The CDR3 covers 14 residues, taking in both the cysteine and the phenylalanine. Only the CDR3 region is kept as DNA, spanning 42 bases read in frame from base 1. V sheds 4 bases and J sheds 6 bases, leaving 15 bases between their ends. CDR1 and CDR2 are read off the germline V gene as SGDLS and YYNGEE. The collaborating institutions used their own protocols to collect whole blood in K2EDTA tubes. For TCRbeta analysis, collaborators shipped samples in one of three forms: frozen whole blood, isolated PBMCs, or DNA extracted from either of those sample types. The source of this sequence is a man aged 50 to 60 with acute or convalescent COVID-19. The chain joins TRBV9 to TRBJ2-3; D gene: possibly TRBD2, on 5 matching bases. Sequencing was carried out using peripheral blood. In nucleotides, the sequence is TGTGCCAGCAGCTTCCGGGGTGAGGTTGATACGCAGTATTTT. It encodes CASSFRGEVDTQYF.